These 31 T cell receptor beta chains came from one sample sequenced in a study of glioma-infiltrating T cells after dendritic cell vaccination. Assay used: immunoSEQ multiplex PCR; TCRdb lists only in-frame clones, some missing. This sample has roughly 100,000 clones, with about 83% found just once. This sample comprised blood, obtained before dendritic cell vaccination. Receptors were obtained from a human donor with glioblastoma.

The rearrangement joins TRBV13 to TRBJ2-7; the match to TRBD2 covers 11 bases. V trimming: 5 bases; J trimming: 0 bases; junction bases outside the gene matches: 12. The germline CDR1 and CDR2 sequences are PRHDT and FYEKMQ (reference sequence). The CDR3 covers 18 residues. CDR3 coding DNA: TGTGCCAGCAGCCTCAGACCCTTGCTAGCGGGGGGCTCCTACGAGCAGTACTTC. Translating gives CASSLRPLLAGGSYEQYF.

The table lists this clone with a few counts. The chain couples TRBV5-4 to TRBJ1-1, with 8 bases that match TRBD1. This CDR3 has 16 residues. V trimming: 1 base; J trimming: 5 bases; junction bases outside the gene matches: 10. In germline, CDR1 is SGHNT, CDR2 YYREEE (reference sequence). In DNA form, the CDR3 reads TGTGCCAGCAGCTTGCCGTTACAGGGGGGAAGGACTGAAGCTTTCTTT. Residues: CASSLPLQGGRTEAFF.

This chain uses TRBV29-1 with TRBJ1-1; 9 nucleotides line up with TRBD1. This CDR3 contains 18 residues. V lost 4 bases to trimming and J lost 1 base; unmatched junction nucleotides: 16. CDR1 is SQVTM and CDR2 is ANQGSEA in the germline V gene. The CDR3 nucleotides are TGCAGCGTTGGGGGGCGGACAGGGGTAAGGTCGACGAACACTGAAGCTTTCTTT. Residues: CSVGGRTGVRSTNTEAFF.

Many counts were recorded for this clone. J is TRBJ2-7 and V is TRBV10-1, with D tentatively TRBD2 (5 bases). Looked up from germline, CDR1 is WNHNN and CDR2 is SYGVQD (reference sequence). V lost 0 bases to trimming and J lost 9 bases, with 15 bases between them. The CDR3 covers 14 residues. The CDR3 DNA reads TGCGCCAGCAGTGAGTCGGATAGGTCGGGGAGGCAGTACTTC. Protein sequence: CASSESDRSGRQYF.

The chain is built from TRBV27 and TRBJ1-2, with a weak D call TRBD1 (5 bases). V was pared by 5 bases and J by 6 bases, with 13 bases between. In germline, CDR1 is MNHEY, CDR2 SMNVEV (reference sequence). The CDR3 runs 13 residues. The CDR3 DNA is TGTGCCAGCAGTCAGACGGGGGGGAATGGCTACACCTTC. Its protein is CASSQTGGNGYTF.

The chain carries TRBV9 and TRBJ2-5; tentative D call: TRBD2 (5 bases). Germline CDR1 SGDLS, CDR2 YYNGEE. Trimming stripped 4 bases from V and 2 bases from J, with 12 bases between. The CDR3 consists of 14 residues. The CDR3, as DNA: TGTGCCAGCAGCCCCTTCGGGGAGCAAGAGACCCAGTACTTC. Its protein product is CASSPFGEQETQYF.

V usage is TRBV11-2 and J usage is TRBJ1-2, with 8 bases that match TRBD1. The CDR3 has 13 amino acids. CDR1 is SGHAT, CDR2 FQNNGV, per germline. V trimming: 1 base; J trimming: 9 bases; junction bases outside the gene matches: 4. This CDR3 reads CASSLGTGLSYTF. The CDR3 DNA follows: TGTGCCAGCAGCTTAGGGACAGGGCTGAGCTACACCTTC. Together with reference TRBV11-2 and TRBJ1-2, the CDR3 gives the full variable domain: EAGVAQSPRYKIIEKRQSVAFWCNPISGHATLYWYQQILGQGPKLLIQFQNNGVVDDSQLPKDRFSAERLKGVDSTLKIQPAKLEDSAVYLCASSLGTGLSYTFGSGTRLTVV.

This clone was picked up a small number of times. The chain links TRBV11-2 to TRBJ1-1; D not certain. Germline CDR1 SGHAT, CDR2 FQNNGV. CDR3 length: 11 residues. Trimming removed 0 bases at V and 7 bases at J, with 3 bases between. The CDR3 sequence: CASSLDREAFF. Written as DNA, the CDR3 is TGTGCCAGCAGCTTAGACCGTGAAGCTTTCTTT.

V is TRBV18 and J is TRBJ2-7; 7 bases align to TRBD1. After removal of 6 bases from V and 12 bases from J, the junction contained 17 bases not matched to a gene. Germline V lookup: CDR1 KGHSH, CDR2 LQKENI. The CDR3 spans 14 residues. CDR3 bases: TGTGCCAGCTCGCCTACTGACAGGGCCGAAGGGTTGTACTTC. The encoded protein is CASSPTDRAEGLYF.

This clone was seen once. V and J are TRBV7-2 and TRBJ2-7; D unclear. Trimming cost V 2 bases and J 0 bases, with 8 bases left between them. This CDR3 contains 14 residues. Looked up from germline, CDR1 is SGHTA and CDR2 is FQGNSA. CDR3 DNA: TGTGCCAGCAGCTTAAAAGGAGCCTCCTACGAGCAGTACTTC. Residues: CASSLKGASYEQYF.

This clone was seen only once. V is TRBV6-1 and J is TRBJ2-3; maybe TRBD2 (5 bases). Germline V gene sequence: CDR1 MNHNS, CDR2 SASEGT. The CDR3 is 13 residues long. The ends were cut back, 3 bases at V and 8 bases at J, with 12 bases in the middle. The CDR3 DNA sequence: TGTGCCAGCAGTGATTGGGGAGCAGGTACGCAGTATTTT. The encoded protein is CASSDWGAGTQYF.

Remarks on this clone: The same CDR3 arises from other DNA sequences in this sample as well. CDR3 region: CASSLGQGGQPQHF. The CDR3 DNA is TGCGCCAGCAGCTTGGGGCAGGGGGGCCAGCCCCAGCATTTT. The V and J genes are TRBV5-1 and TRBJ1-5; the match to TRBD1 covers 7 bases. The CDR3 length is 14 residues. With 0 bases clipped from V and 7 bases from J, the junction kept 4 bases outside the gene matches. The germline CDR1 and CDR2 sequences are SGHRS and YFSETQ.

The chain combines TRBV5-1 with TRBJ1-2; 11 bases agree with TRBD1. V lost 4 bases and J lost 8; bases outside the gene matches: 4. CDR1 is SGHRS, CDR2 YFSETQ, per germline. The CDR3 totals 13 residues. The CDR3 DNA reads TGCGCCAGCAGCGACGGGACAGGGGGGGGCTACACCTTC. Protein sequence: CASSDGTGGGYTF.

The chain's CDR3 is CASSPSTGHPTEAFF. DNA for the CDR3: TGTGCCAGCAGCCCATCGACAGGGCATCCCACTGAAGCTTTCTTT. The V call is TRBV13, the J call TRBJ1-1, with 7 bases that match TRBD1. The ends lost 5 bases at V and 4 bases at J; junction bases unmatched: 10. The CDR3 consists of 15 residues. The germline V gene encodes CDR1 PRHDT and CDR2 FYEKMQ (reference sequence).

V usage is TRBV2 and J usage is TRBJ2-7, with D unresolved. Germline V CDR1 and CDR2: SNHLY, FYNNEI. Trimming left V 5 bases short and J 2 bases short, with 10 bases between. This CDR3 has 13 residues. The CDR3 coding sequence is TGTGCCAGCAGTTTTGACACCGCCTACGAGCAGTACTTC. It encodes CASSFDTAYEQYF.

The chain couples TRBV5-4 to TRBJ1-2; TRBD1 might be the D (6 bases). The CDR3 consists of 14 residues. Trimming shortened V by 0 bases and J by 7 bases, and 13 bases separated the two germline ends. Germline lookup yields CDR1 SGHNT and CDR2 YYREEE (reference sequence). The CDR3 loop is CASSLGQAEGGYTF. In DNA, the CDR3 is TGTGCCAGCAGCTTGGGACAGGCCGAGGGTGGCTACACCTTC. Looking up the rest from reference TRBV5-4 and TRBJ1-2 gives the full variable domain: ETGVTQSPTHLIKTRGQQVTLRCSSQSGHNTVSWYQQALGQGPQFIFQYYREEENGRGNFPPRFSGLQFPNYSSELNVNALELDDSALYLCASSLGQAEGGYTFGSGTRLTVV.

The count of this clone is one. The chain has TRBV29-1 and TRBJ1-1; D is perhaps TRBD1 (5 bases). Germline CDR1 reads SQVTM; CDR2 reads ANQGSEA. The CDR3 is 13 residues long. V lost 6 bases to trimming and J lost 0 bases, with 11 bases between them. The CDR3 here is CSVLGHMNTEAFF. The CDR3 nucleotides read TGCAGCGTGCTGGGGCATATGAACACTGAAGCTTTCTTT.

V is TRBV10-1 and J is TRBJ2-7, with a possible D match to TRBD2 (5 bases). Per germline, CDR1 WNHNN and CDR2 SYGVQD (reference sequence). This CDR3 comprises 11 residues. Between the trimmed V and J ends, which lost 3 bases and 6 bases, there was a span of 6 bases. The CDR3 coding sequence is TGCGCCAGCAGTGACGGGATCGAGCAGTACTTC. Its protein product is CASSDGIEQYF.

This chain joins TRBV23-1 and TRBJ2-7; 8 nucleotides align to TRBD1. TRBV23-1 is given ORF status, its function remaining uncertain. This CDR3 spans 12 amino acids. J gave up 5 bases and V 11 bases, and 8 bases lay outside the gene matches. CDR3 coding DNA: TGCGCCTCAGGACAGGGTGTCGACGAGCAGTACTTC. Its translation is CASGQGVDEQYF.

On this clone itself: Other DNA sequences in the same sample also yield this CDR3. The chain is built from TRBV18 and TRBJ2-3; D not certain. Germline V CDR1 and CDR2: KGHSH, LQKENI. The CDR3 is 15 amino acids. The V end lost 0 bases, the J end lost 6 bases, and 13 bases lay between the germline ends. Written as DNA, the CDR3 is TGTGCCAGCTCACCACCTTCTAGTCGCGCGGATACGCAGTATTTT. Its protein is CASSPPSSRADTQYF.

This clone has only one observation. The rearrangement uses TRBV7-3 and TRBJ2-5; TRBD2 aligns across 14 bases. J was trimmed by 7 bases and V by 2 bases; bases with no gene match: 9. This CDR3 has 17 residues. Germline loops: CDR1 SGHTA, CDR2 FQGTGA. Here the CDR3 reads CASSLGGLAGAVGTQYF. Written as DNA, the CDR3 is TGTGCCAGCAGCTTAGGGGGACTAGCGGGAGCGGTAGGGACCCAGTACTTC.

This chain links TRBV6-5 with TRBJ1-1, with D possibly TRBD1 on 6 matching bases. Trimming took off 5 bases at V and 4 bases at J, with 11 bases between the two ends. Germline V gives CDR1 MNHEY, CDR2 SVGAGI. This CDR3 spans 13 amino acids. The CDR3 spells CASSVGQLTEAFF. In DNA form, the CDR3 reads TGTGCCAGCAGTGTCGGACAGCTCACTGAAGCTTTCTTT.

The V gene is TRBV29-1, the J gene TRBJ2-4; TRBD2 agrees at 8 bases. The CDR3 totals 13 residues. The germline V gene has CDR1 SQVTM and CDR2 ANQGSEA. After removal of 2 bases from V and 7 bases from J, the junction contained 4 bases not matched to a gene. CDR3: CSVEPGGTNIQYF. The CDR3 DNA sequence: TGCAGCGTTGAACCGGGGGGGACGAACATTCAGTACTTC.

J is TRBJ1-1 and V is TRBV5-6, with TRBD1 identical over 10 bases. The CDR3 consists of 16 residues. J lost 0 bases, V lost 4 bases, and 6 bases had no gene match. Germline loops: CDR1 SGHDT, CDR2 YYEEEE. DNA for the CDR3: TGTGCCAGCAGCCCGGGACAGGGGTTTATGAACACTGAAGCTTTCTTT. Translation: CASSPGQGFMNTEAFF. The full variable domain, completed using reference TRBV5-6 and TRBJ1-1, is DAGVTQSPTHLIKTRGQQVTLRCSPKSGHDTVSWYQQALGQGPQFIFQYYEEEERQRGNFPDRFSGHQFPNYSSELNVNALLLGDSALYLCASSPGQGFMNTEAFFGQGTRLTVV.

The rearrangement joins TRBV7-9 to TRBJ1-1; D is possibly TRBD1 (6 bases). Trimming removed 6 bases from V and 0 bases from J, with 11 bases in between. The CDR3 loop spans 14 amino acids. Germline V gene data show CDR1 as SEHNR and CDR2 as FQNEAQ (reference sequence). CDR3 sequence: CASRPQGLNTEAFF. CDR3 bases: TGTGCCAGCAGGCCCCAGGGGCTGAACACTGAAGCTTTCTTT.

The V and J genes are TRBV18 and TRBJ1-2, with D tentatively TRBD1 (6 bases). This CDR3 comprises 16 residues. Germline values: CDR1 KGHSH, CDR2 LQKENI. Trimming took 0 bases from V and 7 from J, leaving 18 bases between them. CDR3 region: CASSPPSGVSLGGYTF. DNA of the CDR3: TGTGCCAGCTCACCACCTTCAGGGGTTTCACTCGGTGGCTACACCTTC.

The chain has TRBV7-2 and TRBJ1-1; D is undetermined. Germline values: CDR1 SGHTA, CDR2 FQGNSA. V lost 0 bases and J 7 bases, leaving 6 bases between the germline ends. This CDR3 is 12 amino acids long. The CDR3 DNA reads TGTGCCAGCAGCTTAGCGAGGGTTGAAGCTTTCTTT. It yields the protein CASSLARVEAFF.

The V and J genes are TRBV19 and TRBJ1-6, with 10 bases fitting TRBD1. J gave up 6 bases and V 6 bases, and 8 bases lay outside the gene matches. Germline V gene data show CDR1 as LNHDA and CDR2 as SQIVND (reference sequence). The CDR3 runs 16 residues. The CDR3 DNA follows: TGTGCCAGTAGAGATCCGGGACAGGGGACTAATTCACCCCTCCACTTT. Translated, it gives CASRDPGQGTNSPLHF.

J is TRBJ2-1 and V is TRBV11-2, with TRBD1 as a possible D gene (6 bases). Trimming removed 5 bases from V and 5 bases from J, with 19 bases in between. Germline V gene lookup returns CDR1 SGHAT and CDR2 FQNNGV. This CDR3 contains 16 residues. CDR3 region: CASSRTLQGSDNEQFF. In nucleotides, the CDR3 is TGTGCCAGCAGCCGCACTCTACAGGGCTCGGACAATGAGCAGTTCTTC.

The chain carries TRBV30 and TRBJ1-1, with 10 bases that match TRBD1. There are 16 residues in the CDR3. Trimming cost V 2 bases and J 0 bases; bases outside gene matches: 6. Germline CDR1 reads GTSNPN; CDR2 reads SVGIG (reference sequence). DNA for the CDR3: TGTGCCTGGAGTTATCCGGGACAGGGGATGAACACTGAAGCTTTCTTT. Protein: CAWSYPGQGMNTEAFF.

This clone has only one observation. The rearrangement joins TRBV4-3 to TRBJ2-7, with a tentative D call TRBD1 (5 bases). Germline V gene lookup returns CDR1 LGHNA and CDR2 YSLEER. V was shortened by 2 bases and J by 4 bases, with 12 bases between the two germline ends. The CDR3 sequence is 14 residues long. CDR3 DNA: TGCGCCAGCAGCCAAACGGCAGGGTCGTACGAGCAGTACTTC. This encodes CASSQTAGSYEQYF.